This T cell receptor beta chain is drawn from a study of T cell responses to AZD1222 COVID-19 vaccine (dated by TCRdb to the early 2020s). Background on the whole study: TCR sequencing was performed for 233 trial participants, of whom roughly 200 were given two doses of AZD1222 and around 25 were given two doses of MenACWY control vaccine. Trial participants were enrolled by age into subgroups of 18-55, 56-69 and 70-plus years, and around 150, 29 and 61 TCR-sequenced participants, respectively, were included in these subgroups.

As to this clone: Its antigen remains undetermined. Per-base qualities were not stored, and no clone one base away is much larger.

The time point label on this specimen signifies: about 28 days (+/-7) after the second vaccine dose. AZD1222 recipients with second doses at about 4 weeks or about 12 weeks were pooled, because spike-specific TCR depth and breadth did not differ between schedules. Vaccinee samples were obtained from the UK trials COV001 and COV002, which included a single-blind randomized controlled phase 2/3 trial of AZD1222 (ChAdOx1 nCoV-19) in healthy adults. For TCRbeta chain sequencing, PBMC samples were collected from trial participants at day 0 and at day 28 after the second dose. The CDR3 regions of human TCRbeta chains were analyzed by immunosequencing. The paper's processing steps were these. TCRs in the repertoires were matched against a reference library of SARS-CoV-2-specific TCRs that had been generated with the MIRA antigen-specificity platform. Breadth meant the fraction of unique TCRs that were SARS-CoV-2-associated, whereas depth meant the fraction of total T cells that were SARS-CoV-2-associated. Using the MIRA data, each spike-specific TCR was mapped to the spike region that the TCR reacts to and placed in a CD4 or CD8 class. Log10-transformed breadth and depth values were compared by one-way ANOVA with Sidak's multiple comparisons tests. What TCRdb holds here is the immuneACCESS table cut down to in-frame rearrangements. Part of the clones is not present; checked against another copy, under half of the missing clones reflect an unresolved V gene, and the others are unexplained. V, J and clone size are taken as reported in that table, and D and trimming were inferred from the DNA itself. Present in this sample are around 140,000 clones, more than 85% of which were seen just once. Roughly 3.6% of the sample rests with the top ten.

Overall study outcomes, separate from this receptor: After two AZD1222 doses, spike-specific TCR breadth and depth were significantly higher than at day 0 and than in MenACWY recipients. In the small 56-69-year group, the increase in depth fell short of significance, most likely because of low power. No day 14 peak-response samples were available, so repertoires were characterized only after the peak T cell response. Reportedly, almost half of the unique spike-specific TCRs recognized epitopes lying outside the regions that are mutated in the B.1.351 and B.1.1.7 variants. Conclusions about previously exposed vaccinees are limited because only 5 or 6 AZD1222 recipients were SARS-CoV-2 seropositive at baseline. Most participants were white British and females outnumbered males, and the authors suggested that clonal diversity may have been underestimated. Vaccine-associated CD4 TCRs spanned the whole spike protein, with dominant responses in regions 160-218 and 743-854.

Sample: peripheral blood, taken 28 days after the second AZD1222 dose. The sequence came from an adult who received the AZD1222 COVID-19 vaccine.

Here the CDR3 is given as CASSSFRNRANYGYTF. The base sequence is TGTGCCAGTAGTAGCTTCCGGAATCGAGCTAACTATGGCTACACCTTC. The sequence links TRBV19 to TRBJ1-2; the D gene lacks a confident call. As encoded in the germline V gene (reference sequence), CDR1 is LNHDA while CDR2 is SQIVND. Trimming takes 4 bases from V and 0 bases from J, and the germline ends sit 15 bases apart. From the cysteine through the phenylalanine, the CDR3 covers 16 amino acids. Kept here is only the CDR3 DNA, which spans 48 bases and is read in frame from base 1.